This TCR beta chain was documented in a study of low-dose radiotherapy and immunotherapy resistance in tumors. Alpha and beta chains were covered, as first-strand cDNA relied on TRAV- and TRBV-specific primers. Amplification, which lasted around 18 PCR cycles, used a constant-region primer and V-primer adapter to amplify TCRs. TCRdb analysed the reads with MiXCR anew, one entry per CDR3 protein. The profile shows about 60,000 distinct CDR3 sequences, about 25% of them singletons. Worth noting for this clonotype: A read error may account for a junction end that differs from germline.

The time point denotes: before trial treatment. This CDR3 contains 14 residues. Per the germline V gene, CDR1 is SGHTA and CDR2 is FQGNSA. The sequence derives from a male donor with prostate cancer. The material was PBMCs, obtained before treatment. V is TRBV7-2 and J is TRBJ2-7; D is possibly TRBD1 (6 bases). CDR3 bases: TGTGTCAGCAGCCTAGGCAGGGGCTCCTACGAGCAGTACTTC. It yields the protein CVSSLGRGSYEQYF.